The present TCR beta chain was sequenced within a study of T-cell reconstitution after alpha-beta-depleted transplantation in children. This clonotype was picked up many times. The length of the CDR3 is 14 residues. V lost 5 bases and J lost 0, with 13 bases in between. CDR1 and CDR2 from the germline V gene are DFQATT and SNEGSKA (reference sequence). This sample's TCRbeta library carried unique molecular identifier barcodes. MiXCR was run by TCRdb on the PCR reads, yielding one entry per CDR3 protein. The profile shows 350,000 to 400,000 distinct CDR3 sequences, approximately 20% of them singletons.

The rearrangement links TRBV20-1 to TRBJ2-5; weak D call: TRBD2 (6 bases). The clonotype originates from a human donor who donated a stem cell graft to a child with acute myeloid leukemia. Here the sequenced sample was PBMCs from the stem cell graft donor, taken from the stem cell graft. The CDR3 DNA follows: TGCAGTGCTGTAGCGGAGGGGTACCAAGAGACCCAGTACTTC. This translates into CSAVAEGYQETQYF.